A selection of T cell receptor beta chains follows, all from one sample in a study of T cells in Graves' hyperthyroidism and ophthalmopathy. MiXCR, run by TCRdb on the multiplex PCR reads, gives a single entry per CDR3 protein. The table has around 350,000 distinct CDR3 sequences, about 17% seen once. The specimen was blood. The receptors were sampled from a woman aged 25-40 years with Graves' hyperthyroidism that later progressed to Graves' ophthalmopathy. The CDR3 runs from the conserved cysteine through the conserved F or W. A D gene is named only where the DNA matches it firmly. Not all rows give a size; the values are once, few, many and, for expanded clones, a class.

V	J	size	D	CDR3	DNA
TRBV6-1	TRBJ1-2	many	TRBD1	CASSEADRAGYGYTF	TGTGCCAGCAGTGAAGCCGACAGGGCTGGATATGGCTACACCTTC
TRBV27	TRBJ1-2	NA	NA	CASSYNSEHYGYAF	TGTGCCAGCAGTTATAACAGCGAACACTATGGCTACGCCTTC
TRBV7-8	TRBJ1-5	many	NA	CASSLIGNADQPQHF	TGTGCCAGCAGCTTAATAGGGAATGCAGATCAGCCCCAGCATTTT
TRBV6-2/TRBV6-3	TRBJ1-1	many	NA	CASTSYTGDTEAFF	TGTGCCAGCACCTCCTATACCGGGGACACTGAAGCTTTCTTT
TRBV2	TRBJ1-4	few	NA	CASSELGERIEKLFF	TGTGCCAGCAGTGAATTAGGAGAGAGGATTGAAAAACTGTTTTTT
TRBV29-1	TRBJ2-5	many	NA	CSVDDDLGQTQYF	TGCAGCGTTGACGACGACTTGGGACAGACCCAGTACTTC
TRBV5-1	TRBJ2-1	few	TRBD1	CASSTGQGKDEQFF	TGCGCCAGCAGCACCGGACAGGGAAAGGATGAGCAGTTCTTC
TRBV10-2	TRBJ1-5	NA	TRBD1	CASRDSDSNQPQHF	TGCGCCAGCCGGGACAGTGATAGCAATCAGCCCCAGCATTTT
TRBV28	TRBJ2-7	many	NA	CASMGAATLISYEQYF	TGTGCCAGCATGGGAGCCGCGACACTCATCTCCTACGAGCAGTACTTC
TRBV7-6	TRBJ2-7	few	NA	CASSLAARSSYEQYF	TGTGCCAGCAGCTTAGCAGCGAGAAGCTCCTACGAGCAGTACTTC
TRBV2	TRBJ2-7	NA	NA	CASSEDWVFEQYF	TGTGCCAGCAGTGAAGACTGGGTTTTCGAGCAGTACTTC
TRBV12-3/TRBV12-4	TRBJ1-2	many	TRBD1	CASRGGPGYTF	TGTGCCAGCAGAGGGGGCCCTGGCTACACCTTC
TRBV30	TRBJ2-7	few	TRBD1	CAWGTGTGAYEQYF	TGTGCCTGGGGCACTGGGACAGGGGCCTACGAGCAGTACTTC
TRBV24-1	TRBJ2-5	NA	TRBD1	CATSDPTDRGPTGQETQYF	TGTGCCACCAGTGATCCGACTGACAGGGGACCCACGGGGCAAGAGACCCAGTACTTC
TRBV12-3/TRBV12-4	TRBJ2-1	many	TRBD2	CASSPDSILAGGSYNEQFF	TGTGCCAGCAGCCCGGACAGCATTTTAGCGGGAGGCTCCTACAATGAGCAGTTCTTC
TRBV12-3/TRBV12-4	TRBJ2-3	many	TRBD2	CASSFLAGSTDTQYF	TGTGCCAGCAGTTTCCTAGCGGGCAGCACAGATACGCAGTATTTT
TRBV27	TRBJ2-2	many	NA	CASSLMGVSAGELFF	TGTGCCAGCAGTTTAATGGGGGTTTCTGCCGGGGAGCTGTTTTTT
TRBV7-9	TRBJ2-6	many	NA	CASSPWGEPGANVLTF	TGTGCCAGCAGCCCGTGGGGGGAGCCTGGGGCCAACGTCCTGACTTTC
TRBV12-3/TRBV12-4	TRBJ2-1	many	TRBD1	CASSRDRGVFNEQFF	TGTGCCAGCAGCAGGGACAGGGGGGTTTTCAATGAGCAGTTCTTC
TRBV4-1	TRBJ2-7	few	TRBD2	CASSPRRGSSYEQYF	TGCGCCAGCAGCCCAAGACGCGGGAGCTCCTACGAGCAGTACTTC
TRBV7-9	TRBJ2-5	many	TRBD1	CASSSRDRAQETQYF	TGTGCCAGCAGCTCCCGGGACAGGGCCCAAGAGACCCAGTACTTC
TRBV10-2	TRBJ2-1	NA	NA	CASREGDSLYNEQFF	TGCGCCAGCAGAGAGGGGGACTCCCTCTACAATGAGCAGTTCTTC
TRBV4-2	TRBJ2-7	NA	TRBD2	CASSQVGWSGATEQYF	TGTGCCAGCAGCCAAGTGGGATGGAGCGGGGCGACCGAGCAGTACTTC
TRBV20-1	TRBJ2-1	many	TRBD2	CSATSGSGDEQFF	TGCAGTGCTACTAGCGGGAGTGGGGATGAGCAGTTCTTC
TRBV10-2	TRBJ2-1	many	TRBD2	CASNPLAGGSNEQFF	TGCGCCAGCAATCCCCTAGCGGGAGGTTCCAATGAGCAGTTCTTC
TRBV28	TRBJ1-3	NA	NA	CASTVIQAVGNTIYF	TGTGCCAGCACCGTAATACAGGCGGTGGGAAACACCATATATTTT
TRBV15	TRBJ1-2	few	TRBD1	CATSRSFGTGTYGYTF	TGTGCCACCAGCAGATCCTTCGGGACAGGGACCTATGGCTACACCTTC
TRBV11-2	TRBJ1-1	NA	NA	CASSLGLHTEAFF	TGTGCCAGCAGCCTCGGGTTGCACACTGAAGCTTTCTTT
TRBV30	TRBJ2-2	NA	NA	CAWSVQAATTGELFF	TGTGCCTGGAGTGTACAAGCCGCTACCACCGGGGAGCTGTTTTTT
TRBV4-1	TRBJ1-6	few	NA	CASSQARVSPLHF	TGCGCCAGCAGCCAAGCCCGGGTCTCACCCCTCCACTTT
TRBV19	TRBJ1-1	NA	NA	CASSIWFQGTNTEAFF	TGTGCCAGTAGTATTTGGTTCCAGGGTACGAACACTGAAGCTTTCTTT
TRBV6-1	TRBJ2-7	NA	NA	CASSTLDSPYEQYF	TGTGCCAGCAGTACCCTAGACAGTCCCTACGAGCAGTACTTC
TRBV2	TRBJ2-3	few	TRBD2	CASSPPLAGPDTQYF	TGTGCCAGCAGCCCCCCACTAGCGGGGCCAGATACGCAGTATTTT
TRBV25-1	TRBJ2-3	NA	NA	CASSEADSSDTDTQYF	TGTGCCAGCAGTGAAGCGGACAGCTCCGACACAGATACGCAGTATTTT
TRBV3-1	TRBJ2-3	many	NA	CASSPRMRPAPTDTQYF	TGTGCCAGCAGCCCTAGGATGCGCCCGGCCCCCACAGATACGCAGTATTTT
TRBV12-3/TRBV12-4	TRBJ2-7	many	NA	CASRFYEQYF	TGTGCCAGCCGTTTTTACGAGCAGTACTTC
TRBV5-1	TRBJ2-1	NA	NA	CASSDPQAEAYNEQFF	TGCGCCAGCAGCGATCCCCAAGCGGAGGCCTACAATGAGCAGTTCTTC
TRBV5-1	TRBJ1-1	few	TRBD1	CASSSGGGRNTEAFF	TGCGCCAGCAGTTCAGGGGGGGGCAGGAACACTGAAGCTTTCTTT
TRBV27	TRBJ1-2	many	NA	CASSIQKNYGYTF	TGTGCCAGCAGTATACAAAAAAACTATGGCTACACCTTC
TRBV19	TRBJ1-6	many	NA	CAFYGYSFGSDSPLHF	TGTGCCTTTTACGGGTATTCATTCGGGTCCGATTCACCCCTCCACTTT
TRBV7-9	TRBJ1-5	NA	NA	CASSLQGNDQPQHF	TGTGCCAGCAGCTTGCAGGGGAACGATCAGCCCCAGCATTTT
TRBV7-8	TRBJ1-4	NA	NA	CASSLARRATNEKLFF	TGTGCCAGCAGCTTAGCGCGCAGGGCAACTAATGAAAAACTGTTTTTT
TRBV9	TRBJ2-7	many	NA	CASSVGGETYEQYF	TGTGCCAGCAGCGTAGGAGGGGAGACCTACGAGCAGTACTTC
TRBV28	TRBJ1-1	many	NA	CASTHRRAGPPSINTEAFF	TGTGCCAGCACCCACCGGCGGGCGGGACCACCCAGCATAAACACTGAAGCTTTCTTT
TRBV7-8	TRBJ1-2	many	NA	CASSLVWDRRKNYGYTF	TGTGCCAGCAGCTTAGTTTGGGATAGGCGCAAAAACTATGGCTACACCTTC
TRBV3-1	TRBJ2-2	NA	NA	CASSPSQDVLVITGELFF	TGTGCCAGCAGCCCTTCCCAGGATGTGCTCGTAATAACCGGGGAGCTGTTTTTT
TRBV28	TRBJ1-1	many	NA	CASSLLLSGLKAFF	TGTGCCAGCAGTTTACTTTTATCGGGATTGAAAGCTTTCTTT
TRBV6-2/TRBV6-3	TRBJ2-1	many	NA	CASSPATSSHGNEQFF	TGTGCCAGCAGTCCTGCTACTAGTAGCCACGGGAATGAGCAGTTCTTC
TRBV20-1	TRBJ2-7	NA	NA	CSASGWGPDEQYF	TGCAGTGCTAGCGGGTGGGGACCCGACGAGCAGTACTTC
TRBV10-3	TRBJ1-5	few	NA	CAISESGDQPQHF	TGTGCCATCAGTGAGAGTGGGGATCAGCCCCAGCATTTT
TRBV5-1	TRBJ1-2	NA	NA	CASSQDSGRANYGYTF	TGCGCCAGCAGCCAGGACTCTGGACGGGCTAACTATGGCTACACCTTC
TRBV4-1	TRBJ2-1	NA	TRBD1	CASSRDRVINEQFF	TGCGCCAGCAGCCGGGACAGGGTTATCAATGAGCAGTTCTTC
TRBV2	TRBJ1-1	many	NA	CASSPGLNTEAFF	TGTGCCAGCAGCCCGGGCTTGAACACTGAAGCTTTCTTT
TRBV6-1	TRBJ1-2	NA	NA	CASTYGGVGLDYGYTF	TGTGCCAGCACCTACGGGGGGGTGGGTTTAGACTATGGCTACACCTTC
TRBV19	TRBJ2-1	few	NA	CASSILVWSEQFF	TGTGCCAGTAGTATACTAGTGTGGAGTGAGCAGTTCTTC
TRBV12-3/TRBV12-4	TRBJ1-3	NA	NA	CASKGGTSGNTIYF	TGTGCCAGCAAGGGGGGTACCTCTGGAAACACCATATATTTT
TRBV19	TRBJ2-1	NA	NA	CASSLLPGGRNEQFF	TGTGCCAGTAGCCTACTACCAGGGGGGCGGAATGAGCAGTTCTTC
TRBV7-9	TRBJ2-7	NA	TRBD1	CASRKSSGQGVYEQYF	TGTGCCAGCAGAAAATCAAGCGGACAGGGAGTCTACGAGCAGTACTTC
TRBV6-1	TRBJ1-1	many	NA	CASSERNTEAFF	TGTGCCAGCAGTGAAAGGAACACTGAAGCTTTCTTT
TRBV10-3	TRBJ2-3	many	TRBD2	CAISERRASGSTDTQYF	TGTGCCATCAGTGAGAGAAGGGCTAGCGGTAGCACAGATACGCAGTATTTT